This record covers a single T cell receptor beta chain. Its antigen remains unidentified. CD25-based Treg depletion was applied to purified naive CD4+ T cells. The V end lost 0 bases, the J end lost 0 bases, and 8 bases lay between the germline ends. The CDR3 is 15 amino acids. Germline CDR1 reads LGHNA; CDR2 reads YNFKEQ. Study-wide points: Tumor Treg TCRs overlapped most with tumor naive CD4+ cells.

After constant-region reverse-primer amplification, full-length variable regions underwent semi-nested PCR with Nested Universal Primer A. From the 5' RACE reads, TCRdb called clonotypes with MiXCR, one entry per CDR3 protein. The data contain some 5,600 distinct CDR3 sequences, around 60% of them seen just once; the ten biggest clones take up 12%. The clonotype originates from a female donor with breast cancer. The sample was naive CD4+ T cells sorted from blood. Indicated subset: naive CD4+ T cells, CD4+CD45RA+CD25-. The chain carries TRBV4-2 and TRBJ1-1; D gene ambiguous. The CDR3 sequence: CASSQDRRMNTEAFF. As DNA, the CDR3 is TGTGCCAGCAGCCAAGATCGCCGTATGAACACTGAAGCTTTCTTT.